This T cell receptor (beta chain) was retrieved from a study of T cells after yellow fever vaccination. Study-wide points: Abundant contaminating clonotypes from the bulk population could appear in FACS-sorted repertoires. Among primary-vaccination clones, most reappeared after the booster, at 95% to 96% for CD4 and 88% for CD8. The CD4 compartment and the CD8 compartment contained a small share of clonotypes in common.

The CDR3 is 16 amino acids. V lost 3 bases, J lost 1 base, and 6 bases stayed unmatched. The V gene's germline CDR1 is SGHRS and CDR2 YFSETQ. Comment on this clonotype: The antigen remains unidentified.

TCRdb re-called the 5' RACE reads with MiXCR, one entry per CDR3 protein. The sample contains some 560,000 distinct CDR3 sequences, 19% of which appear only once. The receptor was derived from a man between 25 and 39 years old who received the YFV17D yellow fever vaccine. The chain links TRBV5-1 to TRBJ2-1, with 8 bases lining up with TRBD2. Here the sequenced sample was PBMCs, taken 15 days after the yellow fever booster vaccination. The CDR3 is CASSSQAGGSYNEQFF. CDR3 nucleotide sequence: TGCGCCAGCAGCTCCCAGGCGGGAGGTTCCTACAATGAGCAGTTCTTC.